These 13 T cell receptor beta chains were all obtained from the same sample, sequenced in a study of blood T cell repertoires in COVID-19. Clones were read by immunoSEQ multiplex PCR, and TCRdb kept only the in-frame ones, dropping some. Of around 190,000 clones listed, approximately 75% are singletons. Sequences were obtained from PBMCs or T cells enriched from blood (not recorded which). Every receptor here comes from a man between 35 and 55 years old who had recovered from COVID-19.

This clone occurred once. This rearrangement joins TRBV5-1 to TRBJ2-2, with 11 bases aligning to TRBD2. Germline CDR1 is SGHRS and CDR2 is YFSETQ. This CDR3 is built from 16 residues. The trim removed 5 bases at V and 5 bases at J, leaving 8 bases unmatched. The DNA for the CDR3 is TGCGCCAGCAGTTCTAGCGGGAGGTCTTATACCGGGGAGCTGTTTTTT. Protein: CASSSSGRSYTGELFF.

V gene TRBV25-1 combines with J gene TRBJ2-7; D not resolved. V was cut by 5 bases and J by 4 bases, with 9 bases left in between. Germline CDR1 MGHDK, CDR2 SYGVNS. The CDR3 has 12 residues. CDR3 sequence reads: CASSYSSYEQYF. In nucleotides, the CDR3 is TGTGCCAGCAGTTATTCTTCGTACGAGCAGTACTTC.

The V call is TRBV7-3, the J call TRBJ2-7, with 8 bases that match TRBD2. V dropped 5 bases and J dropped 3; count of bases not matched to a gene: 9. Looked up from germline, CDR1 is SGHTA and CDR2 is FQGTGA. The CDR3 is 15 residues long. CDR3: CASSPGGSGVYEQYF. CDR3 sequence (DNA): TGTGCCAGCAGCCCCGGGGGTAGCGGGGTCTACGAGCAGTACTTC. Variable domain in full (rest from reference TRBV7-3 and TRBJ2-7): GAGVSQTPSNKVTEKGKYVELRCDPISGHTALYWYRQSLGQGPEFLIYFQGTGAADDSGLPNDRFFAVRPEGSVSTLKIQRTERGDSAVYLCASSPGGSGVYEQYFGPGTRLTVT.

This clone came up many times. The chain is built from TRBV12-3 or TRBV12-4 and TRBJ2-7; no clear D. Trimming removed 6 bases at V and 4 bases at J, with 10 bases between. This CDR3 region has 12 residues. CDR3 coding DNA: TGTGCCAGCAGATCACGGAGTTACGAGCAGTACTTC. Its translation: CASRSRSYEQYF.

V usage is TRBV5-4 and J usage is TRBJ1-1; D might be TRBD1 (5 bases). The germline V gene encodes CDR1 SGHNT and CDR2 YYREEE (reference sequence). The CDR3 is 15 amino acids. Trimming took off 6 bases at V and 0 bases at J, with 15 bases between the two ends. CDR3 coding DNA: TGTGCCAGCACCCCGGGGGGTAAGATGAACACTGAAGCTTTCTTT. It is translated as CASTPGGKMNTEAFF.

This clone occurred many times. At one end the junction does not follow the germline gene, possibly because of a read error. The CDR3 bases are TGTGCCAGCAGCCTACAGACAGGGGCCTCCCACGAGCAGTACTTC. Encoded protein: CASSLQTGASHEQYF. This chain joins TRBV9 and TRBJ2-7, with TRBD1 matching 8 bases. Germline V CDR1 and CDR2: SGDLS, YYNGEE. The CDR3 spans 15 residues.

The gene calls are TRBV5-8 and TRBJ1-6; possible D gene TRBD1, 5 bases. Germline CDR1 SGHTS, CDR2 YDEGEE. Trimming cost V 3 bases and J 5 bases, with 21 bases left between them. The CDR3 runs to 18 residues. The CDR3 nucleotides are TGTGCCAGCAGCTGGGGGGGAAGACAGAGGAGGGATAATTCACCCCTCCACTTT. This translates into CASSWGGRQRRDNSPLHF. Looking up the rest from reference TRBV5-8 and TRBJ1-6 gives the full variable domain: EAGVTQSPTHLIKTRGQQATLRCSPISGHTSVYWYQQALGLGLQFLLWYDEGEERNRGNFPPRFSGRQFPNYSSELNVNALELEDSALYLCASSWGGRQRRDNSPLHFGNGTRLTVT.

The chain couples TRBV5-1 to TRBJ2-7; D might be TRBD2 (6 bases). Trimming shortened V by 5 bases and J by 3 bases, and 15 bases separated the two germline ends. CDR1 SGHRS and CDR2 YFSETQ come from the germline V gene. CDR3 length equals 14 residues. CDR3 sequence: CASSPEGSGYEQYF. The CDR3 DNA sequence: TGCGCCAGCAGTCCGGAGGGTTCGGGCTACGAGCAGTACTTC.

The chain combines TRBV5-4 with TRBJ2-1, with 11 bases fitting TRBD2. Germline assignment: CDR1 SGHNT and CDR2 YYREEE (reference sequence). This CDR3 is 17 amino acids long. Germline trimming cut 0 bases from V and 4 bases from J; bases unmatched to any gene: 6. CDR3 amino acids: CASSLGVGTSGYNEQFF. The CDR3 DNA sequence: TGTGCCAGCAGCTTGGGGGTCGGGACTAGCGGTTACAATGAGCAGTTCTTC.

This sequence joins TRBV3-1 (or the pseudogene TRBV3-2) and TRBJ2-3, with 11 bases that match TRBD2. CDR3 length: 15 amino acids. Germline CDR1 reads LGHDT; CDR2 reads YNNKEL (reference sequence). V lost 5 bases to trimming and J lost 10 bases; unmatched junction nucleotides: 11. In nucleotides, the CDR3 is TGTGCCAGCAGCGTTAGCGGGGGGGCCTCCGTAGCGCAGTATTTT. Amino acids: CASSVSGGASVAQYF.

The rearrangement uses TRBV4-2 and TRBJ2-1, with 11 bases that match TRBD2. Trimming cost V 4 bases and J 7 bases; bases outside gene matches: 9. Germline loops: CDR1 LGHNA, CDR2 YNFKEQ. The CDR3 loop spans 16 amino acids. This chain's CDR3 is CASSLGTSGVGNEQFF. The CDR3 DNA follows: TGTGCCAGCAGCCTAGGGACTAGCGGAGTCGGAAATGAGCAGTTCTTC.

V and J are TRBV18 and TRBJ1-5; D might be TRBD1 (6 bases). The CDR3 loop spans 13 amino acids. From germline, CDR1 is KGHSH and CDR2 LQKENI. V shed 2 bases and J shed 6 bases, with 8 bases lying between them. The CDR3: CASSPGGAQPQHF. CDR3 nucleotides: TGTGCCAGCTCACCAGGGGGCGCTCAGCCCCAGCATTTT. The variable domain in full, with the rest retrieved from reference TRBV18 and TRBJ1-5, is NAGVMQNPRHLVRRRGQEARLRCSPMKGHSHVYWYRQLPEEGLKFMVYLQKENIIDESGMPKERFSAEFPKEGPSILRIQQVVRGDSAAYFCASSPGGAQPQHFGDGTRLSIL.

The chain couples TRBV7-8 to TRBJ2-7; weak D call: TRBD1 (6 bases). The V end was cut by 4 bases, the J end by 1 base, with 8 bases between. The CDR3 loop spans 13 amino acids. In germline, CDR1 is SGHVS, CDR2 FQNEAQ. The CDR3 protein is CASSYGQSYEQYF. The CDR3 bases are TGTGCCAGCAGCTATGGACAGTCCTACGAGCAGTACTTC.